What follows are 28 T cell receptor beta chains derived from one specimen sequenced in a study of T cell responses to AZD1222 COVID-19 vaccine. Some clones are missing from TCRdb's copy, which holds only in-frame ones; the method was immunoSEQ multiplex PCR. The table lists 75,000 to 100,000 clones, around nine tenths of them singletons, with roughly 12% in the top ten. The sequences come from peripheral blood, collected on day 0 of AZD1222 vaccination. The receptors were gathered from an adult in good health.

The rearrangement links TRBV5-8 to TRBJ1-6; 9 bases fit TRBD1. Trimming removed 4 bases from V and 10 bases from J; junction bases left unmatched: 18. The germline V gene has CDR1 SGHTS and CDR2 YDEGEE. The CDR3 has 18 residues. The CDR3 loop is CASSKPGQGFGGRSPLHF. DNA of the CDR3: TGTGCCAGCAGCAAACCGGGACAGGGTTTCGGTGGACGGTCACCCCTCCACTTT.

This chain connects TRBV3-1 (or the pseudogene TRBV3-2) to TRBJ2-1; TRBD2 agrees at 8 bases. Germline V CDR1 and CDR2: LGHDT, YNNKEL (reference sequence). Unmatched junction bases numbered 16, after V lost 0 bases and J lost 9 bases. This CDR3 is built from 18 residues. The CDR3 region has the DNA TGTGCCAGCAGCCAAGATCTTATTGTTACTAGCCGGGGGGGTGAGCAGTTCTTC. Translating gives CASSQDLIVTSRGGEQFF.

The rearrangement joins TRBV29-1 to TRBJ1-1, with 7 bases fitting TRBD1. The CDR3 spans 13 residues. Germline V gene sequence: CDR1 SQVTM, CDR2 ANQGSEA. Trimming cost V 2 bases and J 4 bases; bases outside gene matches: 4. CDR3 in DNA: TGCAGCGTTGAATCAGGGGGTGGCACTGAAGCTTTCTTT. Translating gives CSVESGGGTEAFF.

This clone was recorded only once. The gene calls are TRBV15 and TRBJ1-5; tentatively, D is TRBD1 (5 bases). The V end lost 0 bases, the J end lost 8 bases, and 11 bases lay between the germline ends. The CDR3 has 14 amino acids. CDR1 and CDR2 from the germline V gene are LNHNV and YYDKDF (reference sequence). CDR3 region: CATSRDGGPKPQHF. The CDR3, as DNA: TGTGCCACCAGCAGAGATGGGGGACCCAAGCCCCAGCATTTT.

A single count supports this clone. The chain uses TRBV14 and TRBJ2-3, with 11 bases fitting TRBD2. The V and J ends lost 0 bases and 2 bases, in that order; junction bases with no gene match: 4. Germline V CDR1 and CDR2: SGHDN, FVKESK. The CDR3 has 17 residues. In DNA form, the CDR3 reads TGTGCCAGCAGCCAAGAGATACTAGCGGGGGACACAGATACGCAGTATTTT. Translating it yields CASSQEILAGDTDTQYF.

The V call is TRBV12-5, the J call TRBJ1-2, with a tentative D call TRBD1 (6 bases). Germline V CDR1 and CDR2: LGHNT, FRNRAP. V lost 2 bases to trimming and J lost 7 bases, with 11 bases between them. This CDR3 is built from 13 residues. The CDR3 nucleotides are TGTGCTAGTGGTTTGTCAGGGGTTTCTGGCTACACCTTC. This gives the protein CASGLSGVSGYTF.

This chain connects TRBV28 to TRBJ2-7, with 7 bases identical to TRBD2. V lost 4 bases to trimming and J lost 0 bases; unmatched junction nucleotides: 9. Germline CDR1 reads MDHEN; CDR2 reads SYDVKM. CDR3 length: 16 amino acids. This CDR3 reads CASSSLFGGGSYEQYF. Written as DNA, the CDR3 is TGTGCCAGCAGTTCGTTATTTGGGGGGGGCTCCTACGAGCAGTACTTC.

This chain uses TRBV28 with TRBJ2-7, with 9 positions matching TRBD1. CDR1 MDHEN and CDR2 SYDVKM come from the germline V gene. The ends lost 6 bases at V and 4 bases at J; junction bases unmatched: 4. The CDR3 is 13 amino acids. This CDR3 is CASRRGQGYEQYF. In DNA form, the CDR3 reads TGTGCCAGCAGACGGGGACAGGGTTACGAGCAGTACTTC. Full variable domain (remainder filled in from reference TRBV28 and TRBJ2-7): DVKVTQSSRYLVKRTGEKVFLECVQDMDHENMFWYRQDPGLGLRLIYFSYDVKMKEKGDIPEGYSVSREKKERFSLILESASTNQTSMYLCASRRGQGYEQYFGPGTRLTVT.

This chain links TRBV28 with TRBJ2-7; 7 nucleotides align to TRBD1. This CDR3 region has 14 residues. V was clipped by 7 bases and J by 7 bases; unmatched bases: 13. Germline CDR1 and CDR2: MDHEN and SYDVKM. This CDR3 is CASTLNGRGREQYF. In DNA, the CDR3 is TGTGCCAGCACCCTGAATGGTAGGGGGCGAGAGCAGTACTTC.

This clone was picked up one time. The chain uses TRBV7-3 and TRBJ1-1; tentatively, D is TRBD1 (6 bases). The CDR3 totals 13 residues. V gave up 3 bases and J gave up 1 base, with 6 bases separating them. Per germline, CDR1 SGHTA and CDR2 FQGTGA. The CDR3 region has the DNA TGTGCCAGCAGCTTGGACAGGAACACTGAAGCTTTCTTT. It codes for CASSLDRNTEAFF.

J is TRBJ2-7 and V is TRBV7-2; 12 bases map to TRBD2. Germline V gene sequence: CDR1 SGHTA, CDR2 FQGNSA. The CDR3 contains 17 residues. V dropped 5 bases and J dropped 4; count of bases not matched to a gene: 12. CDR3 nucleotides: TGTGCCAGCAGCACGCGACTAGCGGGAGAAGTTCTGTACGAGCAGTACTTC. Translating it yields CASSTRLAGEVLYEQYF. Looking up the rest from reference TRBV7-2 and TRBJ2-7 gives the full variable domain: GAGVSQSPSNKVTEKGKDVELRCDPISGHTALYWYRQSLGQGLEFLIYFQGNSAPDKSGLPSDRFSAERTGGSVSTLTIQRTQQEDSAVYLCASSTRLAGEVLYEQYFGPGTRLTVT.

The rearrangement joins TRBV12-3 or TRBV12-4 to TRBJ1-4, with D perhaps TRBD1 (6 bases). This CDR3 is 13 amino acids long. The ends were cut back, 6 bases at V and 6 bases at J, with 11 bases in the middle. CDR3 residues: CASRYQGYEKLFF. The CDR3 region has the DNA TGTGCCAGCAGATATCAGGGGTATGAAAAACTGTTTTTT.

This rearrangement joins TRBV5-1 to TRBJ1-1, with no clear D. The V end was cut by 4 bases, the J end by 0 bases, with 7 bases between. The CDR3 consists of 13 residues. Germline assignment: CDR1 SGHRS and CDR2 YFSETQ. The CDR3 DNA follows: TGCGCCAGCAGCAAGGGCCTGAACACTGAAGCTTTCTTT. Protein product: CASSKGLNTEAFF.

The V call is TRBV12-3 or TRBV12-4, the J call TRBJ1-5; the D is unclear. V gave up 8 bases and J gave up 6 bases, with 14 bases separating them. The CDR3 loop spans 13 amino acids. The CDR3 nucleotides are TGTGCCAGCTCCCAACGGGCGGGTCAGCCCCAGCATTTT. Protein sequence: CASSQRAGQPQHF.

This chain connects TRBV7-9 to TRBJ2-1; D may be TRBD2 (6 bases). The ends were cut back, 3 bases at V and 5 bases at J, with 23 bases in the middle. CDR1 and CDR2 from the germline V gene are SEHNR and FQNEAQ (reference sequence). The CDR3 extends over 18 amino acids. CDR3 bases: TGTGCCAGCAGCTTCTCAGTTCTAGGCCTAGCGCAGAACAATGAGCAGTTCTTC. It translates to CASSFSVLGLAQNNEQFF.

The chain joins TRBV4-1 to TRBJ1-5, with D maybe TRBD1 (5 bases). The CDR3 totals 15 residues. Germline V lookup: CDR1 MGHRA, CDR2 YSYEKL. The germline V and J ends were trimmed by 0 bases and 1 base, with 7 bases remaining between them. CDR3: CASSQEWDSNQPQHF. CDR3 coding DNA: TGCGCCAGCAGCCAAGAGTGGGACAGCAATCAGCCCCAGCATTTT.

The V call is TRBV6-5, the J call TRBJ2-1, with 7 bases identical to TRBD1. Losses at the gene ends were 4 bases for V and 3 bases for J; bases not matched to a gene: 6. The CDR3 sequence is 15 residues long. Germline V gene lookup returns CDR1 MNHEY and CDR2 SVGAGI. CDR3 in DNA: TGTGCCAGCAGTTCCCCGGGACAGATCTACAATGAGCAGTTCTTC. This codes for CASSSPGQIYNEQFF.

The genes are TRBV6-5 and TRBJ2-1; 8 positions agree with TRBD2. V lost 10 bases, J lost 3 bases, and 11 bases stayed unmatched. The length of the CDR3 is 15 residues. Germline V lookup: CDR1 MNHEY, CDR2 SVGAGI. In DNA form, the CDR3 reads TGTGCCACTAGCCCGGGACTAGTCAACTACAATGAGCAGTTCTTC. Residues: CATSPGLVNYNEQFF.

This rearrangement joins TRBV6-5 to TRBJ2-3; D remains unclear. The V gene lost 4 bases and the J gene lost 4 bases, with 3 bases spanning the gap. Germline values: CDR1 MNHEY, CDR2 SVGAGI. CDR3 size: 11 residues. CDR3 amino acids: CASSSPDTQYF. CDR3 bases: TGTGCCAGCAGTTCACCAGATACGCAGTATTTT.

As concerns this clone: Given the absence of the conserved phenylalanine or tryptophan at the CDR3 end, a read error is likely. Because the CDR3's place on the DNA is in doubt, the DNA is left out and the CDR3 is given as listed by TCRdb. This chain connects TRBV1 to TRBJ2-7; TRBD1, as called in the table, went unchecked against the DNA. TRBV1 represents a pseudogene. The CDR3 spans 10 residues, counting both ends. CDR3 protein: CTSEPRTGGI.

The chain employs TRBV6-2 or TRBV6-3 and TRBJ2-1; 8 positions match TRBD2. Germline trimming cut 5 bases from V and 5 bases from J; bases unmatched to any gene: 5. The CDR3 extends over 14 amino acids. The germline V gene has CDR1 MNHEY and CDR2 SVGEGT. The CDR3: CASSPGRAHNEQFF. CDR3 coding DNA: TGTGCCAGCAGTCCCGGGAGGGCCCACAATGAGCAGTTCTTC.

The V call is TRBV28, the J call TRBJ1-4; D is ambiguous. Germline V gene data show CDR1 as MDHEN and CDR2 as SYDVKM. CDR3 length: 15 residues. Between the trimmed V and J ends, which lost 6 bases and 2 bases, there was a span of 13 bases. CDR3 region: CASRPRGSTNEKLFF. CDR3 DNA sequence: TGTGCCAGCAGGCCCCGAGGGTCTACTAATGAAAAACTGTTTTTT.

This chain connects TRBV11-3 to TRBJ2-2, with D tentatively TRBD1 (6 bases). V lost 1 base and J 2 bases, leaving 11 bases between the germline ends. CDR1 is SGHNT, CDR2 YENEEA, per germline. CDR3 length: 16 amino acids. The CDR3 bases are TGTGCCAGCAGCTTAGGCGGACAGATAAACACCGGGGAGCTGTTTTTT. Its translation: CASSLGGQINTGELFF. The full variable domain, in which reference TRBV11-3 and TRBJ2-2 provide the parts outside the CDR3, is EAGVVQSPRYKIIEKKQPVAFWCNPISGHNTLYWYLQNLGQGPELLIRYENEEAVDDSQLPKDRFSAERLKGVDSTLKIQPAELGDSAVYLCASSLGGQINTGELFFGEGSRLTVL.

The V call is TRBV6-5, the J call TRBJ2-6; D may be TRBD2 (6 bases). The ends were cut back, 2 bases at V and 2 bases at J, with 7 bases in the middle. CDR3 length: 15 residues. Germline assignment: CDR1 MNHEY and CDR2 SVGAGI. This CDR3 is CASSYPGAGANVLTF. Written as DNA, the CDR3 is TGTGCCAGCAGTTACCCGGGGGCTGGGGCCAACGTCCTGACTTTC.

V and J are TRBV6-5 and TRBJ2-7; D perhaps matches TRBD2 (5 bases). The V gene's germline CDR1 is MNHEY and CDR2 SVGAGI. The ends were cut back, 5 bases at V and 2 bases at J, with 10 bases in the middle. The CDR3 length is 13 residues. CDR3 in DNA: TGTGCCAGCAGTCCGGGGTTACCCTACGAGCAGTACTTC. Its translation is CASSPGLPYEQYF.

The chain is built from TRBV9 and TRBJ1-2; D is uncertain. Germline lookup yields CDR1 SGDLS and CDR2 YYNGEE. V was shortened by 2 bases and J by 0 bases, with 8 bases between the two germline ends. The CDR3 is made up of 14 amino acids. CDR3 amino acids: CASSVIGPNYGYTF. As DNA, the CDR3 is TGTGCCAGCAGCGTCATTGGTCCTAACTATGGCTACACCTTC.

A note on this clone: This same CDR3 is encoded by further DNA sequences in the sample. The V and J genes are TRBV3-1 (or the pseudogene TRBV3-2) and TRBJ1-3, with no clear D. The germline gives CDR1 LGHDT, CDR2 YNNKEL (reference sequence). V lost 1 base and J lost 7, with 5 bases in between. The CDR3 covers 12 residues. The CDR3 sequence is CASSQGGNTIYF. DNA for the CDR3: TGTGCCAGCAGCCAAGGGGGTAACACCATATATTTT.

The chain has TRBV7-2 and TRBJ1-1; no reliable D call. CDR3 length equals 13 residues. Germline V gives CDR1 SGHTA, CDR2 FQGNSA. V was trimmed by 5 bases and J by 5 bases, leaving 12 bases between them. CDR3 residues: CASSLRAVTEAFF. The CDR3 DNA sequence: TGTGCCAGCAGCCTGAGGGCCGTGACTGAAGCTTTCTTT.